The clone carrying this T cell receptor beta chain was recorded many times. The data were taken from a study of T cells in Graves' hyperthyroidism and ophthalmopathy. CDR1 DFQATT and CDR2 SNEGSKA come from the germline V gene (reference sequence). This CDR3 has 14 residues. V was shortened by 4 bases and J by 0 bases, with 9 bases between the two germline ends. Researchers amplified the TCR beta CDR3 regions from RNA transcripts. Carried out on the TCR CDR3, a first-round RT-PCR used the HTBI primer set. TCRdb fed the multiplex PCR reads into MiXCR, producing one record per CDR3 protein. In the table there are around 600,000 distinct CDR3 sequences, about 14% of which are singletons.

The TCR sequence derives from a woman between 45 and 65 years old with Graves' ophthalmopathy. The chain combines TRBV20-1 with TRBJ1-4; the D is unclear. Sequenced input: blood. CDR3 in DNA: TGCAGTGCTATCGAACCTACAACTAATGAAAAACTGTTTTTT. Translated, it gives CSAIEPTTNEKLFF.